This TCR beta chain appears in the sequencing data of a study of breast tumors, draining lymph nodes, adjacent tissues. Study-wide findings and caveats: Data fit most tumor T cells coming from lymph node, expanding in tumor. Tumor T cell lymph node origin was a supported hypothesis, not proven. Compared with lymph nodes, tumors were less diverse; compared with nontumor tissue, more.

The lymph nodes were axillary draining lymph nodes from breast cancer patients. TCRdb passed the multiplex PCR reads through MiXCR, listing each CDR3 protein once. The data show about 180,000 distinct CDR3 sequences, with 30% to 35% seen just once and 3.5% to 4.5% held by the top ten. This clonotype was detected ten times or more. Its antigen remains unknown. The V end was cut by 6 bases, the J end by 2 bases, with 11 bases between. The length of the CDR3 is 14 residues. The chain has TRBV12-3 or TRBV12-4 and TRBJ1-5; no clear D gene. The clonotype comes from a female donor with breast cancer. Some clones in this sample may be carry-over from other donors' samples. The specimen sequenced was axillary lymph node tissue. The CDR3: CASSPSSGNQPQHF. As DNA, the CDR3 is TGTGCCAGCAGCCCGAGTAGTGGCAATCAGCCCCAGCATTTT.